Following are 20 T cell receptor beta chains from one sample sequenced in a study of response to subunit inactivated influenza vaccine. Each CDR3 protein gets one entry after TCRdb re-called the RT-PCR reads with MiXCR. This sample has hundreds of thousands of distinct CDR3 sequences; approximately 7.1% occur once, and the top ten carry 10% to 15%. The input for sequencing was PBMCs from blood, taken less than 25 months after vaccination. The receptors were gathered from a man between 50 and 69 years old who received an inactivated influenza vaccine.

This clonotype was observed at least ten times. The V call is TRBV5-1, the J call TRBJ1-4; D gene ambiguous. From germline, CDR1 is SGHRS and CDR2 YFSETQ. There are 14 residues in the CDR3. Between the trimmed V and J ends, which lost 4 bases and 5 bases, there was a span of 12 bases. CDR3 in DNA: TGCGCCAGCAGCCGAATGGAGAAAAATGAAAAACTGTTTTTT. Residues: CASSRMEKNEKLFF.

This clonotype has just a few counts. The chain has TRBV6-5 and TRBJ1-2; 8 bases map to TRBD1. This CDR3 comprises 15 residues. The germline CDR1 and CDR2 sequences are MNHEY and SVGAGI. Unmatched junction bases numbered 5, after V lost 2 bases and J lost 3 bases. CDR3 residues: CASSYGQGAHYGYTF. CDR3 coding DNA: TGTGCCAGCAGTTACGGTCAGGGGGCCCACTATGGCTACACCTTC.

This clonotype was seen a few times. The chain has TRBV30 and TRBJ2-7; TRBD2 is a possible D gene (5 bases). V was trimmed by 5 bases and J by 5 bases, leaving 7 bases between them. The germline CDR1 and CDR2 sequences are GTSNPN and SVGIG (reference sequence). The CDR3 contains 10 residues. The DNA of the CDR3 is TGTGCCTGGGGGAGAGACGAGCAGTACTTC. As protein: CAWGRDEQYF.

As DNA, the CDR3 is TGTGCCAGCACCTTTTGGGAACAGGGAAACACCGGGGAGCTGTTTTTT. Protein sequence: CASTFWEQGNTGELFF. The V gene is TRBV28, the J gene TRBJ2-2, with D perhaps TRBD1 (6 bases). From germline, CDR1 is MDHEN and CDR2 SYDVKM. The CDR3 has 16 amino acids. The V end lost 7 bases, the J end lost 2 bases, and 17 bases lay between the germline ends.

This clonotype showed up just a few times. V and J are TRBV10-3 and TRBJ2-7; TRBD1 matches at 10 bases. Looked up from germline, CDR1 is ENHRY and CDR2 is SYGVKD. V lost 5 bases, J lost 2 bases, and 3 bases stayed unmatched. This CDR3 is built from 14 residues. The CDR3 region is CAISSGTGAYEQYF. CDR3 in DNA: TGTGCCATCAGTTCCGGGACAGGGGCCTACGAGCAGTACTTC.

This clonotype was counted a few times. V is TRBV11-2 and J is TRBJ2-3, with 10 bases that match TRBD2. This CDR3 contains 17 residues. CDR1 and CDR2 from the germline V gene are SGHAT and FQNNGV. Trimming removed 3 bases from V and 6 bases from J; junction bases left unmatched: 12. CDR3 sequence (DNA): TGTGCCAGCAGCTTGACCTACGTAGCGGGGGGCGGGGATACGCAGTATTTT. Translated: CASSLTYVAGGGDTQYF.

This clonotype was counted many times. V and J are TRBV20-1 and TRBJ1-1; 12 bases line up with TRBD1. The V gene's germline CDR1 is DFQATT and CDR2 SNEGSKA (reference sequence). Losses at the gene ends were 0 bases for V and 4 bases for J; bases not matched to a gene: 3. This CDR3 is built from 15 residues. CDR3 sequence reads: CSAREGTGGLTEAFF. In DNA, the CDR3 is TGCAGTGCTAGAGAAGGGACAGGGGGCCTCACTGAAGCTTTCTTT.

Comments on this clonotype: A read error may be the cause here, since a much bigger clone is one base away. The DNA for the CDR3 is TGTACCAGCAGTTCCCCGGTTAGCCAGCCCACCGGGGAGCTGTTTTTT. Translating it yields CTSSSPVSQPTGELFF. The J gene is TRBJ2-2, the V gene TRBV12-3 or TRBV12-4; D uncertain. CDR3 length: 16 residues.

This chain links TRBV20-1 with TRBJ2-7; 14 bases fit TRBD2. Germline lookup yields CDR1 DFQATT and CDR2 SNEGSKA (reference sequence). V shed 5 bases, J shed 3 bases, and the junction held 6 bases outside the gene matches. The CDR3 covers 15 residues. The CDR3 loop reads CSAGTSGRPYYEQYF. CDR3 in DNA: TGCAGTGCTGGGACTAGCGGGAGACCTTACTACGAGCAGTACTTC.

The table lists this clonotype with many counts. This chain joins TRBV12-3 or TRBV12-4 and TRBJ2-1; D remains unclear. The CDR3 is 11 amino acids. Trimming left V 5 bases short and J 7 bases short, with 6 bases between. The CDR3 loop reads CASSELNEQFF. The CDR3 bases are TGTGCCAGCAGTGAACTGAATGAGCAGTTCTTC.

This clonotype has only a few counts. The rearrangement links TRBV7-8 to TRBJ1-5; TRBD1 agrees at 7 bases. Germline V gene sequence: CDR1 SGHVS, CDR2 FQNEAQ. J lost 6 bases, V lost 5 bases, and 10 bases had no gene match. This CDR3 is built from 15 residues. The CDR3 DNA reads TGTGCCAGCAGCCGGGGAGAGGGGGCTTCTCAGCCCCAGCATTTT. Its translation: CASSRGEGASQPQHF.

Comments on this clonotype: A much larger clone is a single base away; this may be a read error. V and J are TRBV12-3 or TRBV12-4 and TRBJ1-3, with 7 bases fitting TRBD1. The CDR3 has 12 residues. J gave up 12 bases and V 5 bases, and 7 bases lay outside the gene matches. CDR3 protein: CASSNTGANIYF. The CDR3 coding sequence is TGTGCCAGCAGTAATACAGGGGCCAACATATATTTT.

This clonotype has more than one count but fewer than ten. The rearrangement links TRBV20-1 to TRBJ2-5, with D perhaps TRBD2 (6 bases). CDR1 is DFQATT and CDR2 is SNEGSKA in the germline V gene (reference sequence). V was pared by 5 bases and J by 2 bases, with 12 bases between. The CDR3 length is 13 residues. The CDR3 loop is CSASGDPQETQYF. In nucleotides, the CDR3 is TGCAGTGCTTCGGGGGATCCGCAAGAGACCCAGTACTTC.

This clonotype has just a few counts. V is TRBV9 and J is TRBJ1-2; possibly TRBD1 for D (5 bases). CDR3 length: 15 amino acids. Germline CDR1 SGDLS, CDR2 YYNGEE. V was pared by 0 bases and J by 0 bases, with 9 bases between. This CDR3 is CASSVASQANYGYTF. CDR3 DNA: TGTGCCAGCAGCGTAGCTTCACAGGCTAACTATGGCTACACCTTC.

This clonotype was observed a few times. This chain links TRBV12-3 or TRBV12-4 with TRBJ2-7; no reliable D call. The CDR3 spans 14 residues. V lost 2 bases to trimming and J lost 5 bases, with 13 bases between them. CDR3 in DNA: TGTGCCAGCAGTTTAAAGCGATCCTTTGACGAGCAGTACTTC. Translated, it gives CASSLKRSFDEQYF.

The chain is built from TRBV30 and TRBJ2-7, with D possibly TRBD2 on 5 matching bases. Germline CDR1 GTSNPN, CDR2 SVGIG (reference sequence). V gave up 3 bases and J gave up 6 bases, with 12 bases separating them. The CDR3 sequence is 12 residues long. This CDR3 reads CAWSRGAPEQYF. The CDR3 nucleotides are TGTGCCTGGAGCCGGGGAGCTCCCGAGCAGTACTTC.

The genes are TRBV20-1 and TRBJ2-3; TRBD2 matches at 7 bases. Germline CDR1 DFQATT, CDR2 SNEGSKA (reference sequence). CDR3 length: 15 residues. Unmatched junction bases numbered 12, after V lost 7 bases and J lost 2 bases. CDR3 sequence: CSGKASGGTTDTQYF. In nucleotides, the CDR3 is TGCAGTGGTAAAGCTTCGGGGGGTACCACAGATACGCAGTATTTT.

This clonotype appeared many times. This chain uses TRBV6-5 with TRBJ1-2; tentatively, D is TRBD1 (5 bases). The germline V gene has CDR1 MNHEY and CDR2 SVGAGI. The CDR3 has 11 amino acids. The V gene lost 7 bases and the J gene lost 5 bases, with 8 bases spanning the gap. This CDR3 is CASKTEYGYTF. CDR3 DNA sequence: TGTGCCAGCAAGACAGAGTATGGCTACACCTTC.

There are a few counts of this clonotype. This sequence joins TRBV4-3 and TRBJ2-7; D is ambiguous. Trimming left V 1 base short and J 0 bases short, with 10 bases between. The CDR3 is 15 residues long. Germline CDR1 is LGHNA and CDR2 is YSLEER. The CDR3 DNA reads as TGCGCCAGCAGCCAAGTGGCTGTGAGCTCCTACGAGCAGTACTTC. Its protein is CASSQVAVSSYEQYF.

Only a few counts were recorded for this clonotype. The rearrangement joins TRBV12-3 or TRBV12-4 to TRBJ2-1; either TRBD1 or TRBD2 may supply D (5 bases each). The ends were cut back, 5 bases at V and 10 bases at J, with 18 bases in the middle. This CDR3 spans 14 amino acids. CDR3 loop: CASSPVGTPGEQFF. The CDR3 DNA follows: TGTGCCAGCAGTCCCGTGGGGACCCCCGGGGAGCAGTTCTTC.